The entry below describes one T cell receptor beta chain. No antigen is known for it. Base qualities are missing; no much larger clone stands one base away. TCRbeta CDR3 regions were amplified from genomic DNA using the immunoSEQ Assay, a bias-controlled multiplex PCR. The original methods were these. Nucleated cell counts per sample were estimated from amplification of reference gene primers within the assay. Sequence reads were collapsed and filtered to measure the absolute abundance of every unique TCRbeta CDR3 rearrangement. Productive Simpson clonality was computed per sample as the square root of Simpson's diversity index over productive rearrangements. Sourced from immuneACCESS, this table was stored by TCRdb with only in-frame sequences that have V and J called. A share of the clones is absent; for the studies checked, an unresolved V gene accounts for under half, and the remainder has no known explanation. The D gene and trimming were derived from the DNA, and the V and J assignments and clone size from that table. The sample table shows about 180,000 clones, and roughly nine tenths are seen once. The ten biggest clones cover about 2.2% of the sample.

The sample belongs to a study of blood T cell repertoires in COVID-19 (dated by TCRdb to about 2020). For the study in its entirety: The collaborator samples originated in the United States, Italy and Spain and spanned the acute and convalescent phases of COVID-19. The prospective study material was composed of cDNA or gDNA derived from T cells, B-cell-depleted T cells, or PBMCs. The dataset comprised deeply sampled blood TCRbeta repertoires from subjects exposed to, actively infected with, or recovered from COVID-19. The repertoires were released in a freely available public database intended as a resource for research on the immune response to SARS-CoV-2. The samples were drawn from the first 160 participants of the ongoing ImmuneRACE study and from 950 to 1,500 subjects provided by 6 global collaborators. A de-identified subject ID, COVID-19 status, age in years and sex were almost always included in the sample metadata. Where HLA class I and class II types were available, the types were taken from metadata supplied by the sample provider, not from assay-based typing. General findings and caveats noted by the study authors: How much clinical and demographic metadata was included differed by source and by participant, and the metadata was provided uncurated.

CDR1 and CDR2 are drawn from the germline V gene (reference sequence): MNHEY, SMNVEV. At the junction V is shortened by 4 bases and J by 4 bases, with 12 bases in between. From its cysteine to its phenylalanine, the CDR3 spans 14 amino acids. Just the 42-base CDR3 DNA is kept, in frame starting at base 1. Enrolling through a virtual design, the prospective study's participants ranged in age from roughly 18 to 95 years and lived across around 25 United States geographic areas. To assign participants to cohorts, the prospective study relied on clinical history that participants themselves reported in a screening survey and a study questionnaire. Each participant in the prospective study had whole blood, serum and a nasopharyngeal or oropharyngeal swab collected by mobile phlebotomists. Prospective study participants could optionally give additional blood draws and questionnaires over a roughly 2-month period. Before DNA extraction, blood samples from the prospective study were shipped at room temperature or frozen.

Specimen: PBMCs or T cells enriched from blood (not recorded which). This clonotype was obtained from a woman in her thirties or forties with acute COVID-19. The rearranged chain carries TRBV27 and TRBJ2-3, with the identity of the D gene unclear. The sequenced DNA is TGTGCCAGCAGTTCCCACATAGCCCCAGATACGCAGTATTTT. It translates to CASSSHIAPDTQYF.